One sample yielded the 13 T cell receptor beta chains listed below, sequenced in a study of beta chain features in type 1 diabetes. Expressed TCRB transcripts were sequenced because the entire RNA isolate underwent reverse transcription. The assay was immunoSEQ multiplex PCR, and TCRdb's table has in-frame clones only and misses some. The data hold under 450,000 clones, with about 14% observed a single time. Sequencing was done on a sample of naive CD4+ T cells from blood. The receptors were gathered from a woman aged 18-35 years in good health.

There are a few counts of this clone. The chain uses TRBV6-5 and TRBJ2-5; D is uncertain. V shed 6 bases and J shed 2 bases, with 7 bases lying between them. The CDR3 spans 12 residues. Germline loops: CDR1 MNHEY, CDR2 SVGAGI. The DNA of the CDR3 is TGTGCCAGCAGGGCCAGACAAGAGACCCAGTACTTC. This codes for CASRARQETQYF.

This clone has a handful of counts. The J gene is TRBJ2-7, the V gene TRBV29-1, with D possibly being TRBD1 (6 bases). This CDR3 spans 14 amino acids. The germline V gene has CDR1 SQVTM and CDR2 ANQGSEA. Trimming took off 7 bases at V and 0 bases at J, with 16 bases between the two ends. CDR3 nucleotide sequence: TGCAGCGCCCGGGGACAACTCACCTCCTACGAGCAGTACTTC. It encodes CSARGQLTSYEQYF.

This clone occurred a few times. The chain recombines TRBV5-1 with TRBJ1-2; 7 bases match TRBD1. Looked up from germline, CDR1 is SGHRS and CDR2 is YFSETQ. After removal of 5 bases from V and 7 bases from J, the junction contained 17 bases not matched to a gene. The CDR3 is 16 residues long. CDR3 DNA: TGCGCCAGCAGGAGCCAACCAAGGGACAGCGGGCTTGGCTACACCTTC. This sequence encodes CASRSQPRDSGLGYTF.

This clone was counted only a few times. This chain joins TRBV30 and TRBJ2-5; a weak D match, TRBD2 (6 bases). V was shortened by 4 bases and J by 5 bases, with 14 bases between the two germline ends. The CDR3 extends over 13 amino acids. Germline CDR1 and CDR2: GTSNPN and SVGIG (reference sequence). CDR3: CAWTPGVSETQYF. The CDR3 DNA follows: TGTGCCTGGACCCCGGGGGTTTCGGAGACCCAGTACTTC.

This clone was observed a few times. The chain carries TRBV29-1 and TRBJ2-1; 10 positions agree with TRBD2. The CDR3 sequence is 14 residues long. J was trimmed by 9 bases and V by 4 bases; bases with no gene match: 9. From germline, CDR1 is SQVTM and CDR2 ANQGSEA. The CDR3 here is CSVALAGVRGEQFF. CDR3 bases: TGCAGCGTTGCGCTAGCGGGAGTAAGGGGTGAGCAGTTCTTC.

The chain has TRBV28 and TRBJ2-5; D is unresolved. CDR3 length equals 11 residues. CDR1 and CDR2 from the germline V gene are MDHEN and SYDVKM. V lost 3 bases and J 11 bases, leaving 10 bases between the germline ends. The CDR3 loop reads CASSFRVGQYF. CDR3 sequence (DNA): TGTGCCAGCAGTTTTCGGGTCGGGCAGTACTTC.

The chain joins TRBV5-1 to TRBJ2-7; 8 bases match TRBD2. CDR1 and CDR2 from the germline V gene are SGHRS and YFSETQ. V lost 1 base and J lost 4; bases outside the gene matches: 4. The CDR3 contains 14 residues. Here the CDR3 reads CASSLLGTSYEQYF. The CDR3 coding sequence is TGCGCCAGCAGCTTGTTGGGGACTAGTTACGAGCAGTACTTC.

The chain combines TRBV7-8 with TRBJ2-7; 13 nucleotides match TRBD2. The junction had 6 bases not matched to a gene; V was cut back by 4 bases and J by 3 bases. The germline V gene encodes CDR1 SGHVS and CDR2 FQNEAQ. The CDR3 is 16 amino acids. The CDR3: CASSSWTSGSSYEQYF. Here the CDR3 DNA reads TGTGCCAGCAGCTCCTGGACTAGCGGGAGCAGCTACGAGCAGTACTTC.

This clone was seen only a few times. The V call is TRBV6-6, the J call TRBJ1-1; 8 bases agree with TRBD1. The ends lost 2 bases at V and 2 bases at J; junction bases unmatched: 4. CDR3 length: 15 residues. Germline loops: CDR1 MNHNY, CDR2 SVGAGI (reference sequence). The CDR3 DNA reads TGTGCCAGCAGTTACCGGGGACAGGATAACACTGAAGCTTTCTTT. Protein sequence: CASSYRGQDNTEAFF.

This clone was detected only a few times. The chain employs TRBV21-1 and TRBJ1-5; the D call of TRBD1 is as the table states it, not checked on the DNA. TRBV21-1 is shown as a pseudogene. CDR3 length: 16 amino acids. This CDR3 is CASSKVAGVTNQPQHF. As DNA, the CDR3 is TGTGCCAGCAGCAAAGTGGCAGGGGTTACCAATCAGCCCCAGCATTTT.

J is TRBJ1-4 and V is TRBV29-1; D is perhaps TRBD1 (6 bases). Between the trimmed V and J ends, which lost 4 bases and 8 bases, there was a span of 14 bases. The CDR3 is made up of 13 amino acids. CDR1 and CDR2 (germline): SQVTM, ANQGSEA. The CDR3 reads CSVAGHSLEKLFF. CDR3 in DNA: TGCAGCGTTGCGGGACACTCCCTGGAAAAACTGTTTTTT.

The chain couples TRBV18 to TRBJ2-3; unclear D gene. Trimming took off 5 bases at V and 0 bases at J, with 9 bases between the two ends. This CDR3 comprises 14 residues. CDR1 is KGHSH, CDR2 LQKENI, per germline. DNA for the CDR3: TGTGCCAGCTCAACCCCAGTGAGCACAGATACGCAGTATTTT. Encoded protein: CASSTPVSTDTQYF.

The chain uses TRBV11-2 and TRBJ2-7; a possible D gene is TRBD2 (6 bases). The V end was cut by 7 bases, the J end by 7 bases, with 17 bases between. This CDR3 has 13 amino acids. Germline assignment: CDR1 SGHAT and CDR2 FQNNGV. In DNA form, the CDR3 reads TGTGCCAGCACCGTACTAGCTGCGTGGGAGCAGTACTTC. Amino acid sequence: CASTVLAAWEQYF.